This T cell receptor (beta chain) was profiled in a study of shared clonotypes between healthy human individuals. Study results and limitations: Sampling covered blood only; tissue repertoires likely differ. When compared with the clonotypes that were shared by all four sorted-subset donors, the non-shared clonotypes turned out to have lower generation probabilities.

About this clone itself: Its antigen is unknown.

Partitioning of CD4+ cells yielded a CD45RA+ naive subset and a CD45RA-negative memory subset. Looked up from germline, CDR1 is MDHEN and CDR2 is SYDVKM. The length of the CDR3 is 14 residues. Trimming took 5 bases from V and 2 from J; bases not matched to a gene: 3. Repertoires were generated with immunoSEQ multiplex PCR, while TCRdb's copy carries only in-frame clones and drops some. The sample carries 2.3 million or so clones, more than 80% recorded once. The TCR sequence derives from a man in his late teens or twenties in good health. Some clones in this sample may be carry-over from other donors' samples. The source material was naive CD4+ T cells from PBMCs. Sample subset: CD45RA+ positively selected. The chain uses TRBV28 and TRBJ1-3; 7 bases agree with TRBD1. The CDR3: CASSPGTAGNTIYF. CDR3 nucleotide sequence: TGTGCCAGCAGTCCAGGGACAGCTGGAAACACCATATATTTT.